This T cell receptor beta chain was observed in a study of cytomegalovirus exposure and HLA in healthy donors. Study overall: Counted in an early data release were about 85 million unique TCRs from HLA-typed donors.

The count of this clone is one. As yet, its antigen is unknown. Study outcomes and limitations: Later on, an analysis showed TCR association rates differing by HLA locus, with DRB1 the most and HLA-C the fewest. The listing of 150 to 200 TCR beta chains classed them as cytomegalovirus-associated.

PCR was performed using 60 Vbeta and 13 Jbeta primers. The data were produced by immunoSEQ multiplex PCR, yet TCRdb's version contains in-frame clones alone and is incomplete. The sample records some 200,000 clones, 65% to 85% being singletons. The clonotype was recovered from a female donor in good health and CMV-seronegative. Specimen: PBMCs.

The CDR3 nucleotides read TGTGCCAGTGGCTACAGGGGAGACTACGAGCAGTACTTC. Translating gives CASGYRGDYEQYF. The V and J genes are TRBV19 and TRBJ2-7; TRBD1 matches at 7 bases. This CDR3 has 13 residues. Germline CDR1 is LNHDA and CDR2 is SQIVND (reference sequence). V lost 8 bases to trimming and J lost 3 bases; unmatched junction nucleotides: 7. The whole variable domain, remainder taken from reference TRBV19 and TRBJ2-7, is DGGITQSPKYLFRKEGQNVTLSCEQNLNHDAMYWYRQDPGQGLRLIYYSQIVNDFQKGDIAEGYSVSREKKESFPLTVTSAQKNPTAFYLCASGYRGDYEQYFGPGTRLTVT.